The present TCR beta chain was sequenced within a study of long-term antiretroviral therapy in people with HIV. Clinicians in the United States treated all participants with HIV. The V and J ends lost 3 bases and 6 bases respectively, with 8 bases between them. The germline V gene encodes CDR1 SGHTA and CDR2 FQGNSA. The CDR3 covers 13 residues. Remarks on this clone: The antigen is not known.

Samples were assayed with immunoSEQ v3.0 at survey level. Measured with immunoSEQ multiplex PCR; TCRdb has only the in-frame clones, and not every one. The sample shows 35,000 to 45,000 clones, approximately 85% of them seen only once. Overall study results and limits: Across all time points, the repertoire was dominated by clones that expanded before ART. Comparison with controls showed narrower CDR3 length ranges in HIV repertoires. Blood draws took place between about 2004 and 2017 and possibly involved older ART regimens.

The sequence derives from a man aged 18 to 30 with HIV. The starting material was unsorted PBMCs, obtained 0.3 years after starting antiretroviral therapy. This chain connects TRBV7-2 to TRBJ2-2, with no clear D. Here the CDR3 reads CASSFGVAGELFF. CDR3 nucleotide sequence: TGTGCCAGCAGCTTCGGAGTGGCCGGGGAGCTGTTTTTT.